The 30 T cell receptor beta chains below come from one sample, sequenced in a study of beta chain features in type 1 diabetes. Study results and caveats: TCRB CDR3s were moderately but significantly shorter in Type 1 diabetes patients in all four CD4+ subsets.

Of the isolated RNA, all was reverse transcribed, and so the sequenced material was expressed TCRB transcripts. Produced via immunoSEQ multiplex PCR; TCRdb's table is partial and in-frame only. The sample records roughly 280,000 clones, approximately 25% being singletons. No antigen has been assigned to these receptors. Sequencing input: naive CD4+ T cells from blood. The receptors were gathered from a woman aged 30 to 39 with type 1 diabetes.

The chain links TRBV2 to TRBJ2-1; weak D call: TRBD1 (5 bases). The V end lost 3 bases, the J end lost 2 bases, and 8 bases lay between the germline ends. The CDR3 totals 14 residues. Per the germline V gene, CDR1 is SNHLY and CDR2 is FYNNEI. The CDR3 loop reads CASSEQGAYNEQFF. CDR3 DNA sequence: TGTGCCAGCAGTGAGCAGGGCGCCTACAATGAGCAGTTCTTC. The full variable domain, its missing parts supplied by reference TRBV2 and TRBJ2-1, is EPEVTQTPSHQVTQMGQEVILRCVPISNHLYFYWYRQILGQKVEFLVSFYNNEISEKSEIFDDQFSVERPDGSNFTLKIRSTKLEDSAMYFCASSEQGAYNEQFFGPGTRLTVL.

This clone has just a few counts. The rearrangement uses TRBV4-2 and TRBJ1-2; 9 nucleotides agree with TRBD1. This CDR3 has 14 residues. V trimming: 3 bases; J trimming: 10 bases; junction bases outside the gene matches: 9. From germline, CDR1 is LGHNA and CDR2 YNFKEQ. The CDR3 sequence is CASSQPRDREFYTF. CDR3 DNA sequence: TGTGCCAGCAGCCAGCCCCGGGACAGGGAATTCTACACCTTC.

This clone has just a few counts. The V and J genes are TRBV29-1 and TRBJ1-2; 8 nucleotides align to TRBD1. Germline values: CDR1 SQVTM, CDR2 ANQGSEA. With 3 bases clipped from V and 3 bases from J, the junction kept 9 bases outside the gene matches. CDR3 size: 15 residues. The CDR3 loop is CSVDRGPHTYYGYTF. CDR3 coding DNA: TGCAGCGTTGACAGGGGGCCCCATACATACTATGGCTACACCTTC. Based on the CDR3 plus reference TRBV29-1 and TRBJ1-2, the full variable domain is SAVISQKPSRDICQRGTSLTIQCQVDSQVTMMFWYRQQPGQSLTLIATANQGSEATYESGFVIDKFPISRPNLTFSTLTVSNMSPEDSSIYLCSVDRGPHTYYGYTFGSGTRLTVV.

The J gene is TRBJ2-6, the V gene TRBV21-1; no DNA check was done on the table's D call, TRBD2. TRBV21-1 is a known pseudogene. This CDR3 contains 18 residues. Here the CDR3 reads CASSKVVAVGLGPNVLTF. CDR3 in DNA: TGTGCCAGCAGCAAAGTTGTGGCGGTAGGACTAGGCCCCAACGTCCTGACTTTC.

This clone was detected only a few times. Other DNA sequences from this sample encode an identical CDR3 as well. The chain carries TRBV7-3 and TRBJ1-1, with a possible D match to TRBD1 (5 bases). V lost 4 bases and J 1 base, leaving 7 bases between the germline ends. Per the germline V gene, CDR1 is SGHTA and CDR2 is FQGTGA. CDR3 length: 13 amino acids. CDR3 sequence reads: CASSSGQNTEAFF. CDR3 sequence (DNA): TGTGCCAGCAGCTCAGGGCAGAACACTGAAGCTTTCTTT.

This clone appeared a few times. V gene TRBV18 combines with J gene TRBJ1-1; D is unresolved. The V and J ends lost 2 bases and 5 bases respectively, with 9 bases between them. The germline V gene has CDR1 KGHSH and CDR2 LQKENI. There are 13 residues in the CDR3. DNA for the CDR3: TGTGCCAGCTCACCAGTCGCGAGGACTGAAGCTTTCTTT. This gives the protein CASSPVARTEAFF.

This clone was seen more than once but under ten times. This chain connects TRBV30 to TRBJ2-1, with 8 bases lining up with TRBD2. Germline trimming cut 2 bases from V and 7 bases from J; bases unmatched to any gene: 4. The CDR3 spans 13 residues. Germline CDR1 GTSNPN, CDR2 SVGIG (reference sequence). Here the CDR3 DNA reads TGTGCCTGGAGTCCCGGGACTAGGAATGAGCAGTTCTTC. Amino acid sequence: CAWSPGTRNEQFF. The variable domain in full, with the rest retrieved from reference TRBV30 and TRBJ2-1, is SQTIHQWPATLVQPVGSPLSLECTVEGTSNPNLYWYRQAAGRGLQLLFYSVGIGQISSEVPQNLSASRPQDRQFILSSKKLLLSDSGFYLCAWSPGTRNEQFFGPGTRLTVL.

This clone has a handful of counts. V gene TRBV4-1 combines with J gene TRBJ2-7; D uncertain. The CDR3 covers 15 residues. Trimming left V 1 base short and J 2 bases short, with 12 bases between. Germline CDR1 reads MGHRA; CDR2 reads YSYEKL. The CDR3 sequence is CASSQVGLPAYEQYF. DNA of the CDR3: TGCGCCAGCAGCCAAGTTGGGCTACCAGCCTACGAGCAGTACTTC.

This clone was observed a few times. The chain recombines TRBV30 with TRBJ1-3; D is undetermined. V shed 0 bases and J shed 1 base, with 7 bases lying between them. Per the germline V gene, CDR1 is GTSNPN and CDR2 is SVGIG (reference sequence). The CDR3 totals 14 residues. CDR3 nucleotides: TGTGCCTGGAGTGTTCAGATATCTGGAAACACCATATATTTT. Translated: CAWSVQISGNTIYF.

The chain has TRBV27 and TRBJ2-1; 8 bases agree with TRBD2. The CDR3 runs to 15 residues. Trimming removed 5 bases from V and 4 bases from J; junction bases left unmatched: 7. Germline loops: CDR1 MNHEY, CDR2 SMNVEV (reference sequence). The CDR3, as DNA: TGTGCCAGCAGTCCCCCGGGGGGGACTTACAATGAGCAGTTCTTC. It translates to CASSPPGGTYNEQFF.

The chain has TRBV30 and TRBJ1-1; no definite D call. The CDR3 extends over 14 amino acids. Per germline, CDR1 GTSNPN and CDR2 SVGIG (reference sequence). V lost 2 bases and J 5 bases, leaving 15 bases between the germline ends. The CDR3 is CAWSPLLIRTEAFF. The CDR3 region has the DNA TGTGCCTGGAGTCCTCTCCTTATTCGTACTGAAGCTTTCTTT.

This rearrangement joins TRBV29-1 to TRBJ2-2; possibly TRBD1 for D (5 bases). Trimming pared 4 bases from V and 7 bases from J, leaving 13 bases between. Germline V gene sequence: CDR1 SQVTM, CDR2 ANQGSEA. The CDR3 consists of 13 residues. CDR3 in DNA: TGCAGCGTTGGGACCCCAGGGTACGGGGAGCTGTTTTTT. Translated: CSVGTPGYGELFF.

This clone was detected a few times. The rearrangement joins TRBV7-2 to TRBJ1-5; 7 bases map to TRBD1. CDR1 and CDR2 (germline): SGHTA, FQGNSA. The CDR3 totals 14 residues. The ends lost 1 base at V and 5 bases at J; junction bases unmatched: 2. The CDR3 loop is CASSLDRGDQPQHF. The CDR3 region has the DNA TGTGCCAGCAGCTTAGACAGGGGCGATCAGCCCCAGCATTTT. The full variable domain, rest sourced from reference TRBV7-2 and TRBJ1-5, is GAGVSQSPSNKVTEKGKDVELRCDPISGHTALYWYRQSLGQGLEFLIYFQGNSAPDKSGLPSDRFSAERTGGSVSTLTIQRTQQEDSAVYLCASSLDRGDQPQHFGDGTRLSIL.

V is TRBV25-1 and J is TRBJ2-5; D not resolved. The germline V gene encodes CDR1 MGHDK and CDR2 SYGVNS. The CDR3 totals 14 residues. V lost 5 bases, J lost 4 bases, and 14 bases lay in between. The CDR3 spells CASSFLAVPETQYF. The DNA of the CDR3 is TGTGCCAGCAGTTTCCTCGCAGTCCCAGAGACCCAGTACTTC.

This clone came up a few times. The V gene is TRBV15, the J gene TRBJ1-5; D unresolved. The CDR3 has 12 residues. Per the germline V gene, CDR1 is LNHNV and CDR2 is YYDKDF (reference sequence). The V gene lost 5 bases and the J gene lost 4 bases, with 6 bases spanning the gap. CDR3 amino acids: CATSVSNQPQHF. The DNA for the CDR3 is TGTGCCACCAGCGTTAGTAATCAGCCCCAGCATTTT.

Only a few counts were recorded for this clone. The chain uses TRBV29-1 and TRBJ1-4; TRBD1 agrees at 10 bases. This CDR3 is 13 amino acids long. Germline CDR1 and CDR2: SQVTM and ANQGSEA. After removal of 7 bases from V and 5 bases from J, the junction contained 4 bases not matched to a gene. The chain's CDR3 is CSAPGQGNEKLFF. The CDR3 coding sequence is TGCAGCGCACCGGGACAGGGGAATGAAAAACTGTTTTTT.

This clone was seen a handful of times. The identical CDR3 is also encoded by other nucleotide sequences in the sample. CDR3 protein: CAWSVQGDQPQHF. The CDR3 DNA sequence: TGTGCCTGGAGTGTACAGGGGGATCAGCCCCAGCATTTT. This chain connects TRBV30 to TRBJ1-5; 8 bases line up with TRBD1. This CDR3 contains 13 residues. CDR1 and CDR2 from the germline V gene are GTSNPN and SVGIG (reference sequence). Trimming cost V 0 bases and J 5 bases; bases outside gene matches: 0.

This clone occurred a few times. The chain uses TRBV5-4 and TRBJ2-3; 12 bases fit TRBD2. Germline V CDR1 and CDR2: SGHNT, YYREEE (reference sequence). This CDR3 has 16 residues. V was pared by 3 bases and J by 3 bases, with 5 bases of the junction left unmatched. The CDR3 loop reads CASSYRLAGDTDTQYF. As DNA, the CDR3 is TGTGCCAGCAGCTACAGACTAGCGGGAGATACAGATACGCAGTATTTT.

This clone was picked up a small number of times. The J gene is TRBJ2-5, the V gene TRBV21-1; the D call TRBD1 from the table was never checked on the DNA. TRBV21-1 is listed as a pseudogene. The CDR3 has 13 amino acids. CDR3 sequence: CASSKPGIETQYF. CDR3 nucleotide sequence: TGTGCCAGCAGCAAGCCAGGGATAGAGACCCAGTACTTC.

The chain is built from TRBV6-4 and TRBJ2-1; the D is unclear. The CDR3 covers 15 residues. Germline-derived CDR1 and CDR2 are MRHNA and SNTAGT. The V end was cut by 6 bases, the J end by 0 bases, with 12 bases between. This CDR3 reads CASSPHPSSYNEQFF. DNA for the CDR3: TGTGCCAGCAGCCCCCATCCGAGCTCCTACAATGAGCAGTTCTTC.

This clone was seen only a few times. The chain is built from TRBV7-8 and TRBJ2-5, with D unclear. The germline V gene has CDR1 SGHVS and CDR2 FQNEAQ. V was shortened by 2 bases and J by 1 base, with 8 bases between the two germline ends. The CDR3 is made up of 14 amino acids. The CDR3 region has the DNA TGTGCCAGCAGCTTATCGGTAGCCCAAGAGACCCAGTACTTC. It codes for CASSLSVAQETQYF. Together with reference TRBV7-8 and TRBJ2-5, the CDR3 gives the full variable domain: GAGVSQSPRYKVAKRGQDVALRCDPISGHVSLFWYQQALGQGPEFLTYFQNEAQLDKSGLPSDRFFAERPEGSVSTLKIQRTQQEDSAVYLCASSLSVAQETQYFGPGTRLLVL.

The chain recombines TRBV4-1 with TRBJ1-2, with no clear D. The V gene lost 3 bases and the J gene lost 0 bases, with 8 bases spanning the gap. Germline V gene lookup returns CDR1 MGHRA and CDR2 YSYEKL. This CDR3 is built from 14 residues. Here the CDR3 reads CASSQVAANYGYTF. The CDR3, as DNA: TGCGCCAGCAGCCAGGTAGCAGCTAACTATGGCTACACCTTC.

This clone was picked up a small number of times. V and J are TRBV5-4 and TRBJ1-2, with TRBD1 matching 10 bases. There are 13 residues in the CDR3. Losses at the gene ends were 3 bases for V and 6 bases for J; bases not matched to a gene: 2. Per the germline V gene, CDR1 is SGHNT and CDR2 is YYREEE (reference sequence). The CDR3 sequence is CASSSDRGNGYTF. DNA for the CDR3: TGTGCCAGCAGCTCGGACAGGGGGAATGGCTACACCTTC.

The DNA for the CDR3 is TGTGCCAGCAGTGGTGGGACTGGTCCCTACAATGAGCAGTTCTTC. This codes for CASSGGTGPYNEQFF. This rearrangement joins TRBV2 to TRBJ2-1; D perhaps matches TRBD2 (6 bases). From germline, CDR1 is SNHLY and CDR2 FYNNEI. This CDR3 has 15 amino acids. Trimming cost V 4 bases and J 2 bases, with 12 bases left between them.

The gene calls are TRBV30 and TRBJ1-5; 7 nucleotides line up with TRBD1. The CDR3 runs 17 residues. V shed 2 bases, J shed 4 bases, and the junction held 14 bases outside the gene matches. Germline lookup yields CDR1 GTSNPN and CDR2 SVGIG (reference sequence). CDR3 sequence reads: CAWSPRQGLGSNQPQHF. CDR3 bases: TGTGCCTGGAGTCCCCGACAGGGATTGGGTTCGAATCAGCCCCAGCATTTT. Using reference TRBV30 and TRBJ1-5 for the parts outside the CDR3, the full variable domain is SQTIHQWPATLVQPVGSPLSLECTVEGTSNPNLYWYRQAAGRGLQLLFYSVGIGQISSEVPQNLSASRPQDRQFILSSKKLLLSDSGFYLCAWSPRQGLGSNQPQHFGDGTRLSIL.

This clone was seen a few times. Other DNA sequences from this sample encode an identical CDR3 as well. V usage is TRBV28 and J usage is TRBJ2-7, with a tentative D call TRBD1 (5 bases). CDR3 length equals 13 residues. The germline V gene has CDR1 MDHEN and CDR2 SYDVKM. V was cut by 2 bases and J by 0 bases, with 5 bases left in between. CDR3 in DNA: TGTGCCAGCAGTTTAGACAGCTCCTACGAGCAGTACTTC. Its protein is CASSLDSSYEQYF.

This clone was counted a few times. The chain combines TRBV29-1 with TRBJ2-7; 8 positions agree with TRBD1. The CDR3 has 14 residues. The V gene's germline CDR1 is SQVTM and CDR2 ANQGSEA. V shed 4 bases and J 4 bases; nucleotides not matched to a gene: 9. The CDR3 loop is CSVVPRGRLYEQYF. CDR3 DNA sequence: TGCAGCGTTGTCCCCAGGGGGCGATTATACGAGCAGTACTTC.

A few counts support this clone. The chain combines TRBV20-1 with TRBJ2-7; tentatively, D is TRBD2 (5 bases). V lost 6 bases to trimming and J lost 4 bases, with 10 bases between them. The germline CDR1 and CDR2 sequences are DFQATT and SNEGSKA (reference sequence). The CDR3 spans 11 residues. The CDR3 reads CSARRAYEQYF. The CDR3 DNA sequence: TGCAGTGCGAGGCGGGCGTACGAGCAGTACTTC.

As concerns this clone: This specimen includes other DNA sequences encoding the same CDR3. CDR3 in DNA: TGTGCCAGCTCACCACCTAGCGGGTCCTACAATGAGCAGTTCTTC. It encodes CASSPPSGSYNEQFF. The rearrangement links TRBV18 to TRBJ2-1, with 7 bases identical to TRBD2. Germline assignment: CDR1 KGHSH and CDR2 LQKENI. The CDR3 loop spans 15 amino acids. The V gene end was trimmed by 0 bases and the J gene end by 1 base; junction bases not matched to a gene: 0.

In the case of this clone: Other DNA sequences from this sample encode an identical CDR3 as well. The chain employs TRBV30 and TRBJ2-5, with 8 bases aligning to TRBD1. Germline lookup yields CDR1 GTSNPN and CDR2 SVGIG (reference sequence). With V trimmed by 5 bases and J by 5 bases, 4 bases remained unmatched. The CDR3 is made up of 12 amino acids. CDR3 in amino acids: CAWSGGAETQYF. In DNA, the CDR3 is TGTGCCTGGTCAGGGGGCGCGGAGACCCAGTACTTC.